This passage covers 27 T cell receptor beta chains from one sample sequenced in a study of T cells after yellow fever vaccination. TCRdb redid the calling of the 5' RACE reads with MiXCR, one entry per CDR3 protein. The table shows 150,000 to 200,000 distinct CDR3 sequences, with approximately 9.7% occurring only once. The material sequenced was CD8+ T cells sorted from PBMCs, taken 45 days after the yellow fever booster vaccination. Receptors originate from a man between 18 and 35 years old who received the YFV17D yellow fever vaccine.

The sample holds a few counts of this clonotype. This chain uses TRBV6-5 with TRBJ1-1; 9 nucleotides agree with TRBD1. The CDR3 sequence is 14 residues long. With 6 bases clipped from V and 8 bases from J, the junction kept 10 bases outside the gene matches. Germline lookup yields CDR1 MNHEY and CDR2 SVGAGI. For the CDR3, the DNA is TGTGCCAGCAGCTATTCGACAGGGGGAGAGGAAGCTTTCTTT. This encodes CASSYSTGGEEAFF.

The table lists this clonotype with a few counts. The rearrangement joins TRBV7-9 to TRBJ2-1, with D possibly TRBD2 on 5 matching bases. The CDR3 sequence is 16 residues long. Trimming removed 4 bases from V and 4 bases from J, with 17 bases in between. CDR1 and CDR2 (germline): SEHNR, FQNEAQ (reference sequence). This CDR3 reads CASSSSTGVLYNEQFF. CDR3 nucleotides: TGTGCCAGCAGCTCATCCACCGGGGTGCTGTACAATGAGCAGTTCTTC.

J is TRBJ1-6 and V is TRBV6-1; tentatively, D is TRBD1 (5 bases). Germline values: CDR1 MNHNS, CDR2 SASEGT. The CDR3 is 16 residues long. Trimming took off 2 bases at V and 7 bases at J, with 15 bases between the two ends. The CDR3 sequence: CASSEQAWGENSPLHF. The CDR3 nucleotides are TGTGCCAGCAGTGAACAAGCATGGGGCGAGAATTCACCCCTCCACTTT.

This sequence joins TRBV12-3 or TRBV12-4 and TRBJ1-1, with a weak D call TRBD1 (6 bases). V lost 2 bases and J 10 bases, leaving 20 bases between the germline ends. This CDR3 spans 15 amino acids. The CDR3, as DNA: TGTGCCAGCAGTTTACTGGATCTTCACTTCAGGGGAGCTTTCTTT. It encodes CASSLLDLHFRGAFF.

The chain joins TRBV4-3 to TRBJ1-5, with 7 bases matching TRBD1. After removal of 0 bases from V and 9 bases from J, the junction contained 8 bases not matched to a gene. Germline CDR1 is LGHNA and CDR2 is YSLEER. The CDR3 length is 15 residues. The CDR3 is CASSQENRGGWPQHF. In DNA form, the CDR3 reads TGCGCCAGCAGCCAAGAGAACAGGGGCGGTTGGCCCCAGCATTTT.

Concerning this clonotype itself: This is likely a read error, given that the CDR3 carries no conserved phenylalanine or tryptophan at its end. The V gene is TRBV6-1, the J gene TRBJ2-1, with D possibly TRBD1 on 6 matching bases. CDR1 is MNHNS and CDR2 is SASEGT in the germline V gene. This CDR3 is built from 14 residues. Trimming cost V 3 bases and J 8 bases, with 14 bases left between them. In DNA form, the CDR3 reads TGTGCCAGCAGTGAGTCGAACAGGGCGGATGAGCAGTTCTTG. Translated: CASSESNRADEQFL.

Ten or more counts support this clonotype. This chain links TRBV4-1 with TRBJ1-2; perhaps TRBD1 as D (5 bases). CDR1 and CDR2 (germline): MGHRA, YSYEKL. This CDR3 has 13 residues. V was pared by 0 bases and J by 4 bases, with 6 bases between. The CDR3 is CASSQDGGYGYTF. In DNA form, the CDR3 reads TGCGCCAGCAGCCAAGATGGGGGCTATGGCTACACCTTC.

In this sample, this clonotype turned up a few times. Compared with germline, one end of the junction differs, possibly owing to a read error. The V gene is TRBV9, the J gene TRBJ2-2; tentatively, D is TRBD1 (5 bases). Germline assignment: CDR1 SGDLS and CDR2 YYNGEE. The CDR3 sequence is 15 residues long. CDR3 in amino acids: CACSAQGTNTGELFF. The CDR3 coding sequence is TGTGCCTGCAGCGCGCAGGGTACGAACACCGGGGAGCTGTTTTTT.

This clonotype was picked up a small number of times. This chain connects TRBV6-2 or TRBV6-3 to TRBJ2-1, with 12 nucleotides matching TRBD1. The J segment lost 10 bases and the V segment lost 7 bases, leaving 14 bases of the junction unmatched. Germline assignment: CDR1 MNHEY and CDR2 SVGEGT. The length of the CDR3 is 16 residues. The CDR3 nucleotides are TGTGCCAGCACTCAAGGTCGGGGACAGGGGGCGCAGGAGCAGTTCTTC. Translating gives CASTQGRGQGAQEQFF.

This clonotype has more than one count but fewer than ten. The chain employs TRBV6-5 and TRBJ1-5; the match to TRBD1 covers 7 bases. CDR1 is MNHEY, CDR2 SVGAGI, per germline. The CDR3 is 15 amino acids. The V and J ends lost 5 bases and 2 bases, in that order; junction bases with no gene match: 6. This CDR3 reads CASSPQGGRNQPQHF. DNA of the CDR3: TGTGCCAGCAGTCCCCAGGGGGGTCGCAATCAGCCCCAGCATTTT.

This clonotype came up a few times. The rearrangement links TRBV4-1 to TRBJ1-1; D ambiguous. The CDR3 consists of 13 residues. The V end was cut by 3 bases, the J end by 1 base, with 6 bases between. Per germline, CDR1 MGHRA and CDR2 YSYEKL. CDR3 loop: CASSQDPNTEAFF. The CDR3 DNA sequence: TGCGCCAGCAGCCAGGACCCGAACACTGAAGCTTTCTTT.

This clonotype has only a few counts. The rearrangement links TRBV19 to TRBJ2-3; TRBD2 matches 9 bases. CDR1 is LNHDA, CDR2 SQIVND, per germline (reference sequence). There are 16 residues in the CDR3. The trim removed 4 bases at V and 6 bases at J, leaving 11 bases unmatched. The CDR3 loop reads CASSTRRGGARDTQYF. The CDR3 DNA reads TGTGCCAGTAGTACCAGGCGCGGGGGGGCCCGGGATACGCAGTATTTT. Full variable domain (remainder filled in from reference TRBV19 and TRBJ2-3): DGGITQSPKYLFRKEGQNVTLSCEQNLNHDAMYWYRQDPGQGLRLIYYSQIVNDFQKGDIAEGYSVSREKKESFPLTVTSAQKNPTAFYLCASSTRRGGARDTQYFGPGTRLTVL.

This clonotype was seen more than once but under ten times. This chain joins TRBV5-1 and TRBJ1-1; the D gene is possibly TRBD1 (6 bases). The CDR3 spans 12 residues. Germline CDR1 and CDR2: SGHRS and YFSETQ. Trimming cost V 2 bases and J 7 bases, with 9 bases left between them. The chain's CDR3 is CASSFTGLEAFF. CDR3 in DNA: TGCGCCAGCAGCTTTACAGGGCTTGAAGCTTTCTTT.

V and J are TRBV4-1 and TRBJ2-2; 9 bases map to TRBD2. CDR3 length: 17 amino acids. The V gene end was trimmed by 0 bases and the J gene end by 13 bases; junction bases not matched to a gene: 15. Germline V lookup: CDR1 MGHRA, CDR2 YSYEKL. CDR3 amino acids: CASSQDPPDPGLAALFF. CDR3 sequence (DNA): TGCGCCAGCAGCCAAGATCCCCCCGACCCGGGACTAGCTGCGCTGTTTTTT.

The J gene is TRBJ2-1, the V gene TRBV7-9; perhaps TRBD2 as D (6 bases). V was pared by 4 bases and J by 8 bases, with 9 bases between. Germline CDR1 and CDR2: SEHNR and FQNEAQ (reference sequence). This CDR3 region has 12 residues. The CDR3 coding sequence is TGTGCCAGCAGCTCGGACTATCATGAGCAGTTCTTC. It encodes CASSSDYHEQFF.

The chain couples TRBV6-5 to TRBJ1-1; D is undetermined. CDR1 is MNHEY, CDR2 SVGAGI, per germline. CDR3 length equals 16 residues. V shed 0 bases and J shed 0 bases, with 11 bases lying between them. The CDR3 is CASSYSSGPLNTEAFF. For the CDR3, the DNA is TGTGCCAGCAGTTACTCGTCTGGACCGTTGAACACTGAAGCTTTCTTT.

The chain employs TRBV5-1 and TRBJ1-1; TRBD1 might be the D (6 bases). V shed 5 bases and J shed 8 bases, with 34 bases lying between them. The CDR3 contains 19 residues. Germline CDR1 SGHRS, CDR2 YFSETQ. The CDR3 here is CASSEYSHSAGADSIEAFF. CDR3 nucleotide sequence: TGCGCCAGCAGTGAGTATTCGCATTCCGCAGGGGCGGATTCCATAGAAGCTTTCTTT.

This clonotype was observed a few times. The CDR3, as DNA: TGCAGTGCTGGGACAGGGGGCGATCCTGAAGCTTTCTTT. Its translation is CSAGTGGDPEAFF. The J gene is TRBJ1-1, the V gene TRBV20-1; 12 bases match TRBD1. J was trimmed by 6 bases and V by 5 bases; bases with no gene match: 4. CDR3 length: 13 amino acids. CDR1 is DFQATT and CDR2 is SNEGSKA in the germline V gene (reference sequence).

Only a few counts were recorded for this clonotype. V gene TRBV27 combines with J gene TRBJ2-7, with TRBD1 identical over 8 bases. This CDR3 is 14 amino acids long. CDR1 and CDR2 (germline): MNHEY, SMNVEV (reference sequence). V lost 1 base to trimming and J lost 2 bases; unmatched junction nucleotides: 1. For the CDR3, the DNA is TGTGCCAGCAGTTTATTGGGACAGGCCTACGAGCAGTACTTC. Amino acids: CASSLLGQAYEQYF.

V is TRBV7-2 and J is TRBJ1-5; TRBD1 agrees at 7 bases. With 2 bases clipped from V and 4 bases from J, the junction kept 5 bases outside the gene matches. The germline CDR1 and CDR2 sequences are SGHTA and FQGNSA. This CDR3 contains 15 residues. The CDR3 nucleotides read TGTGCCAGCAGCTTATTGTCAGGGGGTAATCAGCCCCAGCATTTT. This sequence encodes CASSLLSGGNQPQHF. Using reference TRBV7-2 and TRBJ1-5 for the parts outside the CDR3, the full variable domain is GAGVSQSPSNKVTEKGKDVELRCDPISGHTALYWYRQSLGQGLEFLIYFQGNSAPDKSGLPSDRFSAERTGGSVSTLTIQRTQQEDSAVYLCASSLLSGGNQPQHFGDGTRLSIL.

This clonotype was observed a few times. The V gene is TRBV7-8, the J gene TRBJ2-5; 8 nucleotides align to TRBD1. This CDR3 has 14 residues. Per germline, CDR1 SGHVS and CDR2 FQNEAQ. V shed 4 bases and J 2 bases; nucleotides not matched to a gene: 3. The CDR3 region is CASSWTGIQETQYF. DNA for the CDR3: TGTGCCAGCAGCTGGACAGGGATTCAAGAGACCCAGTACTTC.

This clonotype came up a few times. CDR3 sequence reads: CSVCPPGQGYEQYF. The CDR3 region has the DNA TGCAGCGTCTGCCCACCCGGACAGGGCTACGAGCAGTACTTC. V usage is TRBV29-1 and J usage is TRBJ2-7; 8 bases map to TRBD1. This CDR3 contains 14 residues. Germline trimming cut 6 bases from V and 3 bases from J; bases unmatched to any gene: 10. Looked up from germline, CDR1 is SQVTM and CDR2 is ANQGSEA.

The chain joins TRBV15 to TRBJ1-3; D remains unclear. The CDR3 is made up of 15 amino acids. Germline CDR1 LNHNV, CDR2 YYDKDF (reference sequence). V was shortened by 1 base and J by 2 bases, with 9 bases between the two germline ends. The CDR3 protein is CATSRGAQTGNTIYF. CDR3 DNA sequence: TGTGCCACCAGCAGAGGGGCCCAGACTGGAAACACCATATATTTT.

This clonotype was recorded a few times. V usage is TRBV30 and J usage is TRBJ2-5, with D perhaps matching TRBD1 or TRBD2 (5 bases each). CDR1 GTSNPN and CDR2 SVGIG come from the germline V gene (reference sequence). The CDR3 is 14 residues long. V dropped 5 bases and J dropped 2 bases, with 15 bases sitting between them. The CDR3 spells CAWSLGWGQETQYF. The CDR3 coding sequence is TGTGCCTGGTCCTTAGGTTGGGGGCAAGAGACCCAGTACTTC.

The V and J genes are TRBV20-1 and TRBJ1-1; TRBD1 might be the D (6 bases). The germline V and J ends were trimmed by 6 bases and 1 base, with 18 bases remaining between them. In germline, CDR1 is DFQATT, CDR2 SNEGSKA (reference sequence). The CDR3 is 15 residues long. The chain's CDR3 is CSAIRPRGQNTEAFF. CDR3 bases: TGCAGTGCAATACGGCCCAGGGGCCAGAACACTGAAGCTTTCTTT.

This CDR3 reads CSATDQGFSNQPQHF. The DNA for the CDR3 is TGCAGTGCTACAGATCAGGGATTTAGCAATCAGCCCCAGCATTTT. This chain links TRBV20-1 with TRBJ1-5, with a weak D call TRBD1 (5 bases). CDR1 and CDR2 (germline): DFQATT, SNEGSKA (reference sequence). Between the trimmed V and J ends, which lost 4 bases and 0 bases, there was a span of 13 bases. The CDR3 spans 15 residues.

V usage is TRBV13 and J usage is TRBJ2-1; D ambiguous. The CDR3 has 15 residues. Trimming took off 2 bases at V and 0 bases at J, with 8 bases between the two ends. The germline CDR1 and CDR2 sequences are PRHDT and FYEKMQ (reference sequence). The CDR3 reads CASSLKGHSYNEQFF. The CDR3 DNA reads TGTGCCAGCAGCTTAAAAGGTCACTCCTACAATGAGCAGTTCTTC.